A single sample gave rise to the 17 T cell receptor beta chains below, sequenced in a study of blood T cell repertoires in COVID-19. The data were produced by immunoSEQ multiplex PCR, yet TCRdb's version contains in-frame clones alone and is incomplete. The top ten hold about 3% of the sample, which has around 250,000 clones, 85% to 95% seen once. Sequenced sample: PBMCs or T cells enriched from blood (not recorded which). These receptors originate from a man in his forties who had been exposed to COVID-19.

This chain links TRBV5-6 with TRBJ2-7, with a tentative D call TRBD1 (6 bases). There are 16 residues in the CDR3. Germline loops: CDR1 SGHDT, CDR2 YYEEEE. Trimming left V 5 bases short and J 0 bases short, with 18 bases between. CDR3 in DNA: TGTGCCAGCAGACGGACAGTTCCTAGGGCCTCCTACGAGCAGTACTTC. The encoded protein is CASRRTVPRASYEQYF.

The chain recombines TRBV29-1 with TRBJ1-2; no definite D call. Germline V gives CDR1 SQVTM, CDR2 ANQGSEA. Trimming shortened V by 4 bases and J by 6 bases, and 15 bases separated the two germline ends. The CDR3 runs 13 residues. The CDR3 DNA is TGCAGCGTTGTCTGGACCCCGGAGGATGGCTACACCTTC. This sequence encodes CSVVWTPEDGYTF.

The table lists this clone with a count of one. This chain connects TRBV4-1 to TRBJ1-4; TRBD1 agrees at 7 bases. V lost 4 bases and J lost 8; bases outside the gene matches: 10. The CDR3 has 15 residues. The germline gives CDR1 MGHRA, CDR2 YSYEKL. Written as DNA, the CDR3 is TGCGCCAGCAGCCGCATTTGGACAGGTGGCGAAAAACTGTTTTTT. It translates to CASSRIWTGGEKLFF.

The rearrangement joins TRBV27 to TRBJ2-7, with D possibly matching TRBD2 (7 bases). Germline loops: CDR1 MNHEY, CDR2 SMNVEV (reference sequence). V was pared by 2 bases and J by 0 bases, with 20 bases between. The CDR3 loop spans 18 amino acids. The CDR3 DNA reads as TGTGCCAGCAGTTTACGAGTAGGGGGTGGGACTACCTCCTACGAGCAGTACTTC. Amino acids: CASSLRVGGGTTSYEQYF.

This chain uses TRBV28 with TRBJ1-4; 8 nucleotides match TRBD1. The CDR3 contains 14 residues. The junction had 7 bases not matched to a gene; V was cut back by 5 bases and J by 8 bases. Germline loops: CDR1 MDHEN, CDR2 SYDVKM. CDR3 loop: CASSLGQGGEKLFF. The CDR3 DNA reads TGTGCCAGCAGTCTCGGACAGGGAGGGGAAAAACTGTTTTTT.

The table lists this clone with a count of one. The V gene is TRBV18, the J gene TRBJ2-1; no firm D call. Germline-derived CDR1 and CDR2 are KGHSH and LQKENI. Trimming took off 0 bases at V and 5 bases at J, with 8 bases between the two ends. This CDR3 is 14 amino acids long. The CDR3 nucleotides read TGTGCCAGCTCACCACCGGAGAAAAACAATGAGCAGTTCTTC. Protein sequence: CASSPPEKNNEQFF.

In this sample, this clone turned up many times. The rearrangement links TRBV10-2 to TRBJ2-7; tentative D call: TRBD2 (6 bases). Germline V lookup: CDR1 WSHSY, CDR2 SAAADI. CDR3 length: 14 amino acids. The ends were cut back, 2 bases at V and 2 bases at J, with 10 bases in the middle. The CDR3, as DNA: TGCGCCAGCAGTGAGACTAGCCGGACCTACGAGCAGTACTTC. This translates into CASSETSRTYEQYF.

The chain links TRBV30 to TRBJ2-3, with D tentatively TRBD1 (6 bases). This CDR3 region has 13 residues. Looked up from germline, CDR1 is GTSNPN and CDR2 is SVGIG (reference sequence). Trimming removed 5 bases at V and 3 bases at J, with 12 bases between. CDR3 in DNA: TGTGCCTGGGAAAGGGGGTTGACAGATACGCAGTATTTT. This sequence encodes CAWERGLTDTQYF.

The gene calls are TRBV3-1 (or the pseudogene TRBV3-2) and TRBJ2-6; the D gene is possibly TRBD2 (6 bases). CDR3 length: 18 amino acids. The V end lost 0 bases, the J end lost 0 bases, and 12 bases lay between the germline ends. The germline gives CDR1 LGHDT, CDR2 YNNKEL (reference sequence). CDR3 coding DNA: TGTGCCAGCAGCCAAGAAGGGACGGGACTCTCTGGGGCCAACGTCCTGACTTTC. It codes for CASSQEGTGLSGANVLTF.

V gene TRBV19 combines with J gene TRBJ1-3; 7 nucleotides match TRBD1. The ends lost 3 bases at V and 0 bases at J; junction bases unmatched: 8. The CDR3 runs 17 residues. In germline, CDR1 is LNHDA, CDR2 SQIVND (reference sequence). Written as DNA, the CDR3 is TGTGCCAGTAGTATCCCCGGCCCAGGGGGCTCTGGAAACACCATATATTTT. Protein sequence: CASSIPGPGGSGNTIYF.

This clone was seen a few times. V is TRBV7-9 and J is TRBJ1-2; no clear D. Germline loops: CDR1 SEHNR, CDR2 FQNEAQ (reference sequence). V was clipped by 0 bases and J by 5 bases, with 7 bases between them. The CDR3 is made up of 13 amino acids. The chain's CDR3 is CASSLARPYGYTF. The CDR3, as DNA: TGTGCCAGCAGCTTAGCGCGGCCGTATGGCTACACCTTC.

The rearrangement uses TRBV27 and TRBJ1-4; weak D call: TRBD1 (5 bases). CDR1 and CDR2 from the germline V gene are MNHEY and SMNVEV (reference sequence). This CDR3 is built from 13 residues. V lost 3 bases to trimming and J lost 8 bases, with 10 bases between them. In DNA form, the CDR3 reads TGTGCCAGCAGTTTTTTGGGGGGAGAAAAACTGTTTTTT. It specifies CASSFLGGEKLFF.

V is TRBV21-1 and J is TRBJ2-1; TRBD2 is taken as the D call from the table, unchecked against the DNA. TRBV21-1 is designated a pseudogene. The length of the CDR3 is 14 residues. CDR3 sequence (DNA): TGTGCCAGCAGCAAATGGCTGACTAGCGTCGAGCAGTTCTTC. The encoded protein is CASSKWLTSVEQFF.

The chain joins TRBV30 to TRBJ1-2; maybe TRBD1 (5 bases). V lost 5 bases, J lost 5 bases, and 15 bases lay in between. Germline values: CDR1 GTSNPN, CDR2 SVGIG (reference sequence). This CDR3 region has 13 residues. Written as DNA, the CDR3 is TGTGCCTGGGAAGGGGCCTATGAGTATGGCTACACCTTC. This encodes CAWEGAYEYGYTF.

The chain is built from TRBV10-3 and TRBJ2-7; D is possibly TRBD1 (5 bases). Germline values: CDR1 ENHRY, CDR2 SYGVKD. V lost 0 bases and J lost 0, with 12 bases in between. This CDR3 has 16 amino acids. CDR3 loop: CAISESHRSSSYEQYF. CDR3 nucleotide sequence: TGTGCCATCAGTGAGTCCCACAGGAGCAGCTCCTACGAGCAGTACTTC.

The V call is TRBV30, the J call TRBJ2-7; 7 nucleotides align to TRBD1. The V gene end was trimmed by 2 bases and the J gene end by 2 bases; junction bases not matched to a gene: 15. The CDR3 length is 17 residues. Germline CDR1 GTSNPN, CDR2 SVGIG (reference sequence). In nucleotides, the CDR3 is TGTGCCTGGAGTACGGAACCCGGGACAGTTAAAACCTACGAGCAGTACTTC. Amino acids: CAWSTEPGTVKTYEQYF.

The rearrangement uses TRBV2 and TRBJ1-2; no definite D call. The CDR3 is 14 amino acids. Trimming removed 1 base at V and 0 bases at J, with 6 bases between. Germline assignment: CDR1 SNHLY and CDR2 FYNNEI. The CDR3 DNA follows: TGTGCCAGCAGTGAAGGGGAGGCTAACTATGGCTACACCTTC. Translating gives CASSEGEANYGYTF.